This TCR beta chain was retrieved from a study of shared clonotypes between healthy human individuals. Study background: Donor composition was a couple of women and three men, aged 18 to 49. Study outcomes and limitations: Compared with clonotypes that all four donors shared, non-shared clonotypes had lower generation probabilities.

CD4+ cells underwent separation, giving CD45RA+ naive and CD45RA-negative memory subsets. V was clipped by 7 bases and J by 2 bases, with 15 bases between them. CDR3 length equals 14 residues. The germline V gene encodes CDR1 SGHTA and CDR2 FQGNSA. Comment on this clone: Its antigen is currently unknown.

Method: immunoSEQ multiplex PCR; TCRdb's copy keeps in-frame clones and lacks some. The table includes over 2 million clones, roughly 94% detected once. The chain links TRBV7-2 to TRBJ2-7; no clear D. Sequencing input: naive CD4+ T cells sorted from blood. Subset defined: CD45RA+ positively selected. This TCR derives from a man younger than 35 in good health. The CDR3 spells CASTLNYPPYEQYF. The DNA of the CDR3 is TGTGCCAGCACCTTGAACTATCCCCCCTACGAGCAGTACTTC.